This TCR beta chain emerged from a study of blood T cell repertoires in COVID-19. The wider study: COVID-19 samples collected from the United States, Italy and Spain covered acute and convalescent phases. The cDNA or gDNA used as material had been derived from T cells, B-cell-depleted T cells, or PBMCs.

V was pared by 4 bases and J by 4 bases, with 3 bases of the junction left unmatched. There are 15 residues in the CDR3. The germline gives CDR1 SGHRS, CDR2 YFSETQ. As originally analysed: Nucleated cell number was recorded as an estimate derived from reference gene primer amplification. Clones were read by immunoSEQ multiplex PCR, and TCRdb kept only the in-frame ones, dropping some. V, J and clone size are those of that table, while D and trimming were read from the DNA. The sample yields 380,000 or so clones, roughly 90% seen once. The TCR comes from a man aged 35 to 55 with acute or convalescent COVID-19. The chain recombines TRBV5-1 with TRBJ2-2; 11 bases line up with TRBD1. The sample was peripheral blood. CDR3 region: CASSIGTGGTGELFF. In nucleotides, the CDR3 is TGCGCCAGCAGCATAGGGACAGGGGGCACCGGGGAGCTGTTTTTT.